Presented here are 15 T cell receptor beta chains from one specimen sequenced in a study of T cell changes during pregnancy in multiple sclerosis. Method: immunoSEQ multiplex PCR; TCRdb's copy keeps in-frame clones and lacks some. The data show tens of thousands of clones, approximately 92% seen once. The sequencing here drew on peripheral blood, taken in the third trimester of pregnancy. These receptors were collected from a female donor in good health, enrolled as a control in a pregnancy study.

The J gene is TRBJ1-2, the V gene TRBV9; D not certain. Trimming removed 6 bases at V and 5 bases at J, with 11 bases between. Germline CDR1 SGDLS, CDR2 YYNGEE. The CDR3 consists of 12 residues. CDR3 bases: TGTGCCAGCACCGGTACTGGTTATGGCTACACCTTC. Its protein is CASTGTGYGYTF.

This clone was seen only once. Written as DNA, the CDR3 is TGTGCCAGTAGTGCGCCTAGCGGGGACAATGAGCAGTTCTTC. Protein sequence: CASSAPSGDNEQFF. This chain joins TRBV19 and TRBJ2-1, with 9 bases lining up with TRBD2. There are 14 residues in the CDR3. The V and J ends lost 5 bases and 5 bases, in that order; junction bases with no gene match: 4. The germline CDR1 and CDR2 sequences are LNHDA and SQIVND (reference sequence).

V and J are TRBV5-6 and TRBJ2-1, with a tentative D call TRBD2 (6 bases). Germline assignment: CDR1 SGHDT and CDR2 YYEEEE. V was cut by 0 bases and J by 0 bases, with 7 bases left in between. CDR3 length: 15 amino acids. The CDR3: CASSLVGSSYNEQFF. The CDR3 DNA reads TGTGCCAGCAGCTTGGTCGGGAGCTCCTACAATGAGCAGTTCTTC.

The genes are TRBV5-1 and TRBJ2-6; D unclear. Trimming shortened V by 0 bases and J by 0 bases, and 7 bases separated the two germline ends. Germline V gene data show CDR1 as SGHRS and CDR2 as YFSETQ. This CDR3 is built from 16 residues. The CDR3: CASSLAISSGANVLTF. The CDR3 DNA reads TGCGCCAGCAGCTTGGCCATCAGCTCTGGGGCCAACGTCCTGACTTTC.

The chain links TRBV19 to TRBJ2-7; tentatively, D is TRBD1 (6 bases). CDR3 length: 14 amino acids. The V end lost 5 bases, the J end lost 0 bases, and 11 bases lay between the germline ends. Germline-derived CDR1 and CDR2 are LNHDA and SQIVND (reference sequence). CDR3 bases: TGTGCCAGTAGTCGGGACATAAGCTCCTACGAGCAGTACTTC. Protein: CASSRDISSYEQYF.

This clone was picked up one time. V gene TRBV18 combines with J gene TRBJ1-5; D is unclear. The V end lost 3 bases, the J end lost 4 bases, and 7 bases lay between the germline ends. The germline V gene encodes CDR1 KGHSH and CDR2 LQKENI. The CDR3 extends over 13 amino acids. The DNA of the CDR3 is TGTGCCAGCTCACCCAGAATGAATCAGCCCCAGCATTTT. It is translated as CASSPRMNQPQHF.

CDR3 residues: CASSPWTSGTHEQYF. The CDR3 region has the DNA TGTGCCAGCAGCCCGTGGACTAGCGGGACCCACGAGCAGTACTTC. The chain has TRBV7-2 and TRBJ2-7, with 12 nucleotides matching TRBD2. After removal of 5 bases from V and 5 bases from J, the junction contained 7 bases not matched to a gene. Germline CDR1 and CDR2: SGHTA and FQGNSA. The CDR3 loop spans 15 amino acids. Supplemented by reference TRBV7-2 and TRBJ2-7, the full variable domain reads GAGVSQSPSNKVTEKGKDVELRCDPISGHTALYWYRQSLGQGLEFLIYFQGNSAPDKSGLPSDRFSAERTGGSVSTLTIQRTQQEDSAVYLCASSPWTSGTHEQYFGPGTRLTVT.

This chain links TRBV5-1 with TRBJ2-1, with 10 positions matching TRBD1. Losses at the gene ends were 4 bases for V and 4 bases for J; bases not matched to a gene: 8. The CDR3 is 16 amino acids. CDR1 is SGHRS and CDR2 is YFSETQ in the germline V gene. Here the CDR3 DNA reads TGCGCCAGCAGCGTCCGGACAGGGGGGGAATACAATGAGCAGTTCTTC. This encodes CASSVRTGGEYNEQFF.

The CDR3 DNA reads TGCAGCGTTGACCAGGGGGCTCGGTATGGCTACACCTTC. It is translated as CSVDQGARYGYTF. The chain combines TRBV29-1 with TRBJ1-2; TRBD1 agrees at 8 bases. This CDR3 spans 13 amino acids. The germline V gene has CDR1 SQVTM and CDR2 ANQGSEA. Trimming at V came to 3 bases and at J to 5 bases, leaving 5 bases not matched to a gene.

The chain links TRBV7-8 to TRBJ2-7; D is perhaps TRBD2 (6 bases). The germline V gene encodes CDR1 SGHVS and CDR2 FQNEAQ. The CDR3 has 14 residues. V was cut by 5 bases and J by 3 bases, with 14 bases left in between. The CDR3 DNA sequence: TGTGCCAGCAGCATGCCGGGAGTTAACTACGAGCAGTACTTC. Its translation is CASSMPGVNYEQYF. The variable domain in full, completed from reference TRBV7-8 and TRBJ2-7, reads GAGVSQSPRYKVAKRGQDVALRCDPISGHVSLFWYQQALGQGPEFLTYFQNEAQLDKSGLPSDRFFAERPEGSVSTLKIQRTQQEDSAVYLCASSMPGVNYEQYFGPGTRLTVT.

The chain uses TRBV6-6 and TRBJ1-5; maybe TRBD1 (5 bases). The V and J ends lost 4 bases and 3 bases respectively, with 13 bases between them. This CDR3 region has 15 residues. Germline V gene sequence: CDR1 MNHNY, CDR2 SVGAGI (reference sequence). For the CDR3, the DNA is TGTGCCAGCAGTTCCTCGGGGGGTTTCAATCAGCCCCAGCATTTT. Its translation: CASSSSGGFNQPQHF.

The CDR3 DNA is TGCGCCAGCAGCTCTCGGACAGGGGTCTACAATGAGCAGTTCTTC. It specifies CASSSRTGVYNEQFF. The V and J genes are TRBV5-1 and TRBJ2-1, with 9 positions matching TRBD1. Germline V gene sequence: CDR1 SGHRS, CDR2 YFSETQ. The CDR3 has 15 residues. Trimming cost V 3 bases and J 3 bases; bases outside gene matches: 4.

This chain connects TRBV4-1 to TRBJ2-7, with 9 bases identical to TRBD2. The CDR3 extends over 17 amino acids. V dropped 1 base and J dropped 6; count of bases not matched to a gene: 13. Germline CDR1 is MGHRA and CDR2 is YSYEKL. CDR3 sequence: CASSQGLAARLGGEQYF. The CDR3 DNA reads as TGCGCCAGCAGCCAAGGACTAGCGGCGCGACTTGGGGGCGAGCAGTACTTC.

The V call is TRBV23-1, the J call TRBJ2-3; TRBD1 might be the D (6 bases). TRBV23-1 is reported as an ORF; its role is uncertain. Trimming removed 0 bases at V and 1 base at J, with 8 bases between. CDR3 length: 15 residues. The CDR3 DNA follows: TGCGCCAGCAGTCAATCGCGGACAGGCACAGATACGCAGTATTTT. The encoded protein is CASSQSRTGTDTQYF.

The chain has TRBV7-6 and TRBJ2-3, with a possible D match to TRBD2 (5 bases). Germline-derived CDR1 and CDR2 are SGHVS and FNYEAQ. CDR3 size: 15 residues. V was trimmed by 5 bases and J by 1 base, leaving 13 bases between them. The CDR3 protein is CASSPGSAGTDTQYF. The CDR3 DNA is TGTGCCAGCAGCCCGGGGAGCGCGGGCACAGATACGCAGTATTTT. Together with reference TRBV7-6 and TRBJ2-3, the CDR3 gives the full variable domain: GAGVSQSPRYKVTKRGQDVALRCDPISGHVSLYWYRQALGQGPEFLTYFNYEAQQDKSGLPNDRFSAERPEGSISTLTIQRTEQRDSAMYRCASSPGSAGTDTQYFGPGTRLTVL.